The sequence of this TCR beta chain was determined in a study of cytomegalovirus exposure and HLA in healthy donors. PCR employed 60 Vbeta and 13 Jbeta primers. Assay: immunoSEQ multiplex PCR; the TCRdb copy retains only in-frame clones and omits some. The sample spans 200,000 to 250,000 clones; the ten largest clones claim roughly 1.1%. The CDR3 has 16 residues. The V gene's germline CDR1 is SGHRS and CDR2 YFSETQ. Trimming pared 4 bases from V and 4 bases from J, leaving 20 bases between. The sample taken for sequencing was PBMCs. The chain uses TRBV5-1 and TRBJ1-2; D is perhaps TRBD1 (5 bases). This TCR derives from a girl aged 2-10 years in good health and CMV-seropositive. The chain's CDR3 is CASSEIPTGAIYGYTF. The CDR3 nucleotides read TGCGCCAGCAGCGAGATCCCTACAGGAGCCATCTATGGCTACACCTTC.